This T cell receptor beta chain was found in a study of T cell responses to AZD1222 COVID-19 vaccine. Notes on the study in general: CD4 TCRs associated with vaccination spanned spike, dominating at 160-218 and 743-854.

For this clone: Its antigen is as yet unknown.

Trimming removed 4 bases from V and 2 bases from J, with 14 bases in between. Germline V lookup: CDR1 MGHRA, CDR2 YSYEKL. CDR3 length: 15 amino acids. Data came from immunoSEQ multiplex PCR; TCRdb stores just in-frame clones and leaves some out. The sample lists hundreds of thousands of clones; 90% to 95% were seen once. The specimen comprised peripheral blood, sampled 28 days after the second AZD1222 dose. This chain uses TRBV4-1 with TRBJ1-1; D is undetermined. The sequence was obtained from an adult who received the AZD1222 COVID-19 vaccine. DNA of the CDR3: TGCGCCAGCAGCCTCCGGGTAGAGAGAAACACTGAAGCTTTCTTT. Translation: CASSLRVERNTEAFF.